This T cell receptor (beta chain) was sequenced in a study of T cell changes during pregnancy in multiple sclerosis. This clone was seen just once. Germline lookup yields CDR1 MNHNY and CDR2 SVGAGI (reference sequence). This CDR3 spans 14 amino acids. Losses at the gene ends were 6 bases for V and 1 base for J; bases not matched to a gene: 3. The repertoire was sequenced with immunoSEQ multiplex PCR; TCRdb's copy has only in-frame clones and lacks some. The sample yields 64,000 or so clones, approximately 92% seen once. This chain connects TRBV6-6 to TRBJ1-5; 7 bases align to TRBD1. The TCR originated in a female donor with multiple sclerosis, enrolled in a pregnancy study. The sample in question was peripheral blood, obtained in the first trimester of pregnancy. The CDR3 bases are TGTGCCAGCAGCGACAGGGAGAGCAATCAGCCCCAGCATTTT. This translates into CASSDRESNQPQHF.